This T cell receptor (beta chain) came from a study of cytomegalovirus exposure and HLA in healthy donors. Produced via immunoSEQ multiplex PCR; TCRdb's table is partial and in-frame only. The sample holds 200,000 to 300,000 clones, 70% to 90% seen once. From germline, CDR1 is MNHEY and CDR2 SVGAGI. The CDR3 runs to 16 residues. Trimming cost V 2 bases and J 4 bases, with 17 bases left between them. Sequencing was carried out using PBMCs. This TCR was sampled from a woman aged 25 to 39 in good health and CMV-seropositive. This chain connects TRBV6-5 to TRBJ2-5; maybe TRBD2 (5 bases). CDR3 DNA: TGTGCCAGCAGTTACCGCTCTGGCGGGTTCGGAGAGACCCAGTACTTC. As protein: CASSYRSGGFGETQYF.